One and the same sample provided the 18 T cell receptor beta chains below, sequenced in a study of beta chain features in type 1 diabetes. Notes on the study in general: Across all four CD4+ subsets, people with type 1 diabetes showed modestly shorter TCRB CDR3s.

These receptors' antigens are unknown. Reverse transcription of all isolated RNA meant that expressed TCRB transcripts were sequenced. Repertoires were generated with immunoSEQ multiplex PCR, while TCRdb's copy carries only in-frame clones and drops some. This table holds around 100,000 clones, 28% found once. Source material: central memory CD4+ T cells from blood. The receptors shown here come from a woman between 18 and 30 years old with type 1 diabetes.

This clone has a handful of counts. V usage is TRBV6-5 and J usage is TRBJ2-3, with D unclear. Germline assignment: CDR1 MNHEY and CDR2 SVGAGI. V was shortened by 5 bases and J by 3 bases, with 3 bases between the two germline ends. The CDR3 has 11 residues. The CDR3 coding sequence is TGTGCCAGCAGTCAGACAGATACGCAGTATTTT. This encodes CASSQTDTQYF.

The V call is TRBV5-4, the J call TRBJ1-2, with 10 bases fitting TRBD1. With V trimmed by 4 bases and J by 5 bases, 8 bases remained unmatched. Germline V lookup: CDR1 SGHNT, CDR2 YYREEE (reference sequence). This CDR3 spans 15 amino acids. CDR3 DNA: TGTGCCAGCAGCGCGGGACAGGGGCCACAGTATGGCTACACCTTC. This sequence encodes CASSAGQGPQYGYTF. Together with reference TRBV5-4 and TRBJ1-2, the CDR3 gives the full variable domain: ETGVTQSPTHLIKTRGQQVTLRCSSQSGHNTVSWYQQALGQGPQFIFQYYREEENGRGNFPPRFSGLQFPNYSSELNVNALELDDSALYLCASSAGQGPQYGYTFGSGTRLTVV.

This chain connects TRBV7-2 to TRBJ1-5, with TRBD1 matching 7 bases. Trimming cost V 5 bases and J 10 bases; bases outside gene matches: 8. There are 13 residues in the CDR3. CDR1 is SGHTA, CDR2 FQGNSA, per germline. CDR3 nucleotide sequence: TGTGCCAGCAGCCGACAGGGCTGGGGCCCCCAGCATTTT. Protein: CASSRQGWGPQHF.

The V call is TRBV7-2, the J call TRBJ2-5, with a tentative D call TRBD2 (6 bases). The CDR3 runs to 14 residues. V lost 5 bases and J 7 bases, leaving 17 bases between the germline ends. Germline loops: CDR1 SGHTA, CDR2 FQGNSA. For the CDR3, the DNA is TGTGCCAGCAGCGCCGGTAGCGGTGACAGGACCCAGTACTTC. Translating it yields CASSAGSGDRTQYF.

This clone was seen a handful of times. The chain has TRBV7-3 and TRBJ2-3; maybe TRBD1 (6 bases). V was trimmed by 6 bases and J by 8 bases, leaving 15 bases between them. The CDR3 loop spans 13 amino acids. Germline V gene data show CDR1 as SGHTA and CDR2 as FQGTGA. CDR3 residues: CASSQEVQGTQYF. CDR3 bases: TGTGCCAGCAGTCAAGAGGTACAGGGTACGCAGTATTTT.

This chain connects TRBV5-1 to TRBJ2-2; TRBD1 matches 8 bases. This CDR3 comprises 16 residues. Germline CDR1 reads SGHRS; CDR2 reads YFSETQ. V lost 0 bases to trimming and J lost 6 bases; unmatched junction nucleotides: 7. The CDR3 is CASSLVGTGSAGELFF. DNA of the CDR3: TGCGCCAGCAGCTTGGTCGGGACAGGAAGCGCCGGGGAGCTGTTTTTT. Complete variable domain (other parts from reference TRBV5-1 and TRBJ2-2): KAGVTQTPRYLIKTRGQQVTLSCSPISGHRSVSWYQQTPGQGLQFLFEYFSETQRNKGNFPGRFSGRQFSNSRSEMNVSTLELGDSALYLCASSLVGTGSAGELFFGEGSRLTVL.

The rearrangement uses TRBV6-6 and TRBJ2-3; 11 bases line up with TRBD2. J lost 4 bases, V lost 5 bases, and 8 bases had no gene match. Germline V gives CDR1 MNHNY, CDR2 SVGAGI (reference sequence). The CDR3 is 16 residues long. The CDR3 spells CASSPGLAGGADTQYF. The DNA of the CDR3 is TGTGCCAGCAGTCCCGGTTTAGCGGGAGGGGCAGATACGCAGTATTTT.

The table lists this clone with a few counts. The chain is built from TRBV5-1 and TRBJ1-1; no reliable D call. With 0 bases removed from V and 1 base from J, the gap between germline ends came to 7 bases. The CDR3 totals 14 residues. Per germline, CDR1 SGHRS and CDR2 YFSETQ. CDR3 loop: CASSLVSWNTEAFF. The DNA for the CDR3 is TGCGCCAGCAGCTTGGTTTCATGGAACACTGAAGCTTTCTTT.

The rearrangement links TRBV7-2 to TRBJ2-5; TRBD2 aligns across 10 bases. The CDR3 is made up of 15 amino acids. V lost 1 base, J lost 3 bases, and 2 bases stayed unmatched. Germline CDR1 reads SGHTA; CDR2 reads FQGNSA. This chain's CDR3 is CASSLDTSGEETQYF. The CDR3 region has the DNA TGTGCCAGCAGCTTAGATACTAGCGGGGAAGAGACCCAGTACTTC.

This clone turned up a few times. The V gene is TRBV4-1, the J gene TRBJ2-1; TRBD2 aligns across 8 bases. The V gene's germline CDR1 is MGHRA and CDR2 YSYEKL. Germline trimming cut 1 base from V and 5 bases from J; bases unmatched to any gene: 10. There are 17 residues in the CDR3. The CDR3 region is CASSQVLALAENNEQFF. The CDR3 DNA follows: TGCGCCAGCAGCCAAGTGTTGGCACTAGCGGAAAACAATGAGCAGTTCTTC.

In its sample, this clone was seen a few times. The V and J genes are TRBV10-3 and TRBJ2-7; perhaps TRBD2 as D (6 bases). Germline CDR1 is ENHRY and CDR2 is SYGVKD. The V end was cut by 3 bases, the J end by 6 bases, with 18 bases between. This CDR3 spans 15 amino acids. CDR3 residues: CAISESRSEGVEQYF. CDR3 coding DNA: TGTGCCATCAGTGAATCCCGATCGGAGGGAGTCGAGCAGTACTTC.

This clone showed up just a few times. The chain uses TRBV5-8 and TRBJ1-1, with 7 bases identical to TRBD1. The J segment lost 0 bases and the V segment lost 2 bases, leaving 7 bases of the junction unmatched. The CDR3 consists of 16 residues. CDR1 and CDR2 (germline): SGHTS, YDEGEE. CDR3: CASSLHQGEMNTEAFF. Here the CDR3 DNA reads TGTGCCAGCAGCTTACACCAGGGGGAAATGAACACTGAAGCTTTCTTT.

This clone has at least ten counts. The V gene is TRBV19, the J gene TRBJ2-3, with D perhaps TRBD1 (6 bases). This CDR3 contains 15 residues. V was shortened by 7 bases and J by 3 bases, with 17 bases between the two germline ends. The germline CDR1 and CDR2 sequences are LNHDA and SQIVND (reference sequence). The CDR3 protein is CASIRSGAPTDTQYF. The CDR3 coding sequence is TGTGCCAGTATACGCTCAGGGGCGCCGACAGATACGCAGTATTTT. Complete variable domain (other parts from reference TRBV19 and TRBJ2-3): DGGITQSPKYLFRKEGQNVTLSCEQNLNHDAMYWYRQDPGQGLRLIYYSQIVNDFQKGDIAEGYSVSREKKESFPLTVTSAQKNPTAFYLCASIRSGAPTDTQYFGPGTRLTVL.

In DNA, the CDR3 is TGTGCCAGCAGCCCCGGGACTGACGATGAGCAGTTCTTC. Its translation: CASSPGTDDEQFF. J is TRBJ2-1 and V is TRBV7-7; D is possibly TRBD2 (6 bases). This CDR3 is built from 13 residues. Germline CDR1 SSHAT, CDR2 FNYEAQ (reference sequence). Trimming removed 5 bases from V and 8 bases from J, with 13 bases in between.

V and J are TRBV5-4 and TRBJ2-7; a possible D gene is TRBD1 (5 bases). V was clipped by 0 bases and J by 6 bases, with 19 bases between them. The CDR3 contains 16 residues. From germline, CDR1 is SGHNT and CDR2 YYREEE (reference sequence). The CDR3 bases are TGTGCCAGCAGCTTGGGGGGCCTAAACAGGCTCGGCGAGCAGTACTTC. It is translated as CASSLGGLNRLGEQYF.

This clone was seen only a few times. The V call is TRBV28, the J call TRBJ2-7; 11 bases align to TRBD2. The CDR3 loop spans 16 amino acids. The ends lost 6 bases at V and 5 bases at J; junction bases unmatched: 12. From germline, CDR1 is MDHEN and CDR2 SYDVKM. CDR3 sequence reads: CASSPGASSGRNEQYF. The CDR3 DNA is TGTGCCAGCAGCCCAGGCGCGTCTAGCGGGAGGAACGAGCAGTACTTC.

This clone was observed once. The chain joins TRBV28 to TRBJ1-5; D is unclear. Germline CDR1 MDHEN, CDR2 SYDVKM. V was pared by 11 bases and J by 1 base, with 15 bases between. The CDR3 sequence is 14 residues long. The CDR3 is CAVATGRSNQPQHF. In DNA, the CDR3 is TGTGCCGTAGCGACGGGGAGAAGCAATCAGCCCCAGCATTTT.

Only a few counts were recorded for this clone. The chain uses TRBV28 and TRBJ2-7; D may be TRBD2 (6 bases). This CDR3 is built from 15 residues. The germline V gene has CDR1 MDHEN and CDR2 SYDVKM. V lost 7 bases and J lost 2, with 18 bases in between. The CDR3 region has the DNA TGTGCCAGCACCCCTGGGACTCTGACCCCCTACGAGCAGTACTTC. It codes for CASTPGTLTPYEQYF.